This T cell receptor beta chain emerged from a study of shared clonotypes between healthy human individuals. The protocol was immunoSEQ multiplex PCR, while the TCRdb copy is restricted to in-frame clones and leaves out a portion. The data hold 2 million to 3 million clones, with 93% observed a single time. The CDR3 has 15 residues. In germline, CDR1 is SGHTA, CDR2 FQGNSA. Trimming took off 5 bases at V and 3 bases at J, with 15 bases between the two ends. The TCR originated in a man younger than 35 in good health. Some clones in this sample may be carry-over from other donors' samples. The chain carries TRBV7-2 and TRBJ2-3; maybe TRBD2 (6 bases). The sequenced sample was naive CD4+ T cells from PBMCs. Sample subset: CD45RA+ positively selected. This CDR3 reads CASSIGGAGTDTQYF. The DNA of the CDR3 is TGTGCCAGCAGCATAGGAGGGGCGGGAACAGATACGCAGTATTTT.